The clone carrying this T cell receptor (beta chain) is a singleton in its sample. This sample stems from a study of T-cell memory formation after mild COVID-19. V was clipped by 0 bases and J by 0 bases, with 7 bases between them. Germline-derived CDR1 and CDR2 are SGHDT and YYEEEE. There are 14 residues in the CDR3. TCRdb fed the 5' RACE reads into MiXCR, producing one record per CDR3 protein. The table records approximately 210,000 distinct CDR3 sequences, about a sixth of them present only once. The chain has TRBV5-6 and TRBJ2-7; D remains unclear. The sample consisted of PBMCs or a T cell subset sorted from them (not recorded which). The sequence derives from an adult woman who had mild COVID-19 (a few samples of this study predate the infection). Cell type and time point are not known. CDR3 DNA sequence: TGTGCCAGCAGCTTGGGCGTGCTCTCCTACGAGCAGTACTTC. Its protein is CASSLGVLSYEQYF.